These 17 T cell receptor beta chains came from one sample sequenced in a study of blood T cells in healthy people across ages. A second PCR of about 7 to 11 cycles used a sample-barcoded 5' primer and a J-beta primer mix. TCRdb used MiXCR to reprocess the 5' RACE reads, holding one entry per CDR3 protein. The table records around 1,700,000 distinct CDR3 sequences, 28% of them present only once. Material for sequencing was blood. The receptors come from a woman in her 30s in good health.

This chain uses TRBV6-1 with TRBJ1-5, with unresolved D. V was clipped by 2 bases and J by 4 bases, with 6 bases between them. Germline values: CDR1 MNHNS, CDR2 SASEGT. The CDR3 runs to 13 residues. In nucleotides, the CDR3 is TGTGCCAGCAGTGAAATGAGAAATCAGCCCCAGCATTTT. Translation: CASSEMRNQPQHF.

The chain employs TRBV20-1 and TRBJ1-5, with D perhaps TRBD1 (6 bases). The CDR3 has 13 residues. The V end lost 4 bases, the J end lost 6 bases, and 13 bases lay between the germline ends. Germline CDR1 DFQATT, CDR2 SNEGSKA (reference sequence). DNA of the CDR3: TGCAGTGCTATTGACAGGCTAGGTCAGCCCCAGCATTTT. Protein sequence: CSAIDRLGQPQHF.

This CDR3 reads CASSLAGASYSYNEQFF. CDR3 coding DNA: TGCGCCAGCAGCTTGGCCGGGGCTAGCTATTCCTACAATGAGCAGTTCTTC. The chain links TRBV5-1 to TRBJ2-1; D tentatively reads TRBD1 or TRBD2 (5 bases each). The CDR3 consists of 17 residues. Looked up from germline, CDR1 is SGHRS and CDR2 is YFSETQ. V was cut by 0 bases and J by 1 base, with 14 bases left in between.

The V call is TRBV5-6, the J call TRBJ2-5; no definite D call. The CDR3 loop spans 12 amino acids. Trimming removed 4 bases at V and 5 bases at J, with 9 bases between. Per the germline V gene, CDR1 is SGHDT and CDR2 is YYEEEE. CDR3 DNA sequence: TGTGCCAGCAGCCCCTACATGGAGACCCAGTACTTC. Its translation is CASSPYMETQYF.

The chain joins TRBV7-9 to TRBJ1-2, with D unresolved. Per germline, CDR1 SEHNR and CDR2 FQNEAQ (reference sequence). Trimming removed 3 bases at V and 8 bases at J, with 10 bases between. This CDR3 is 12 amino acids long. The CDR3 sequence: CASSFEVGGYTF. In DNA, the CDR3 is TGTGCCAGCAGCTTCGAGGTTGGAGGCTACACCTTC.

The table lists this clonotype with a count of one. The germline gene is not matched at one end of the junction; a read error may be the cause. The V call is TRBV29-1, the J call TRBJ2-6, with D possibly TRBD2 on 7 matching bases. This CDR3 contains 16 residues. CDR1 SQVTM and CDR2 ANQGSEA come from the germline V gene. The CDR3 is CSAEGGGGAGANVLTF. The DNA for the CDR3 is TGCAGCGCCGAGGGTGGGGGGGGCGCTGGGGCCAACGTTCTGACTTTC. The full variable domain, in which reference TRBV29-1 and TRBJ2-6 provide the parts outside the CDR3, is SAVISQKPSRDICQRGTSLTIQCQVDSQVTMMFWYRQQPGQSLTLIATANQGSEATYESGFVIDKFPISRPNLTFSTLTVSNMSPEDSSIYLCSAEGGGGAGANVLTFGAGSRLTVL.

This chain uses TRBV20-1 with TRBJ2-7, with D tentatively TRBD2 (6 bases). V lost 0 bases, J lost 3 bases, and 12 bases lay in between. The length of the CDR3 is 14 residues. Per the germline V gene, CDR1 is DFQATT and CDR2 is SNEGSKA (reference sequence). CDR3 loop: CSARDMQEGYEQYF. For the CDR3, the DNA is TGCAGTGCTAGAGATATGCAGGAGGGCTACGAGCAGTACTTC.

A few counts support this clonotype. The CDR3: CSVVPDGSSSYEQYF. CDR3 nucleotide sequence: TGCAGCGTTGTTCCGGACGGTAGCAGCTCCTACGAGCAGTACTTC. The chain carries TRBV29-1 and TRBJ2-7, with D hard to call. Germline V gene sequence: CDR1 SQVTM, CDR2 ANQGSEA. CDR3 length: 15 residues. V lost 4 bases and J lost 0, with 16 bases in between.

This clonotype was picked up a small number of times. J is TRBJ1-2 and V is TRBV29-1; TRBD1 matches at 9 bases. Germline V gene data show CDR1 as SQVTM and CDR2 as ANQGSEA. The J segment lost 8 bases and the V segment lost 0 bases, leaving 7 bases of the junction unmatched. CDR3 size: 14 residues. Written as DNA, the CDR3 is TGCAGCGTTGAAGATAAGGGACAGGGAGGGGGCTACACCTTC. It codes for CSVEDKGQGGGYTF.

The V and J genes are TRBV15 and TRBJ2-5; the D gene is possibly TRBD2 (6 bases). Germline V gene sequence: CDR1 LNHNV, CDR2 YYDKDF (reference sequence). Deletions cut 0 bases from V and 4 bases from J, with 12 bases between. This CDR3 spans 15 amino acids. CDR3 nucleotide sequence: TGTGCCACCAGCAGAGATTCGGGGGTACGAGAGACCCAGTACTTC. As protein: CATSRDSGVRETQYF.

The chain joins TRBV5-1 to TRBJ2-2, with TRBD1 identical over 8 bases. The V and J ends lost 2 bases and 4 bases, in that order; junction bases with no gene match: 4. Per the germline V gene, CDR1 is SGHRS and CDR2 is YFSETQ. The CDR3 is 15 amino acids. CDR3: CASSFGQGTTGELFF. The CDR3 DNA reads TGCGCCAGCAGCTTCGGACAGGGAACCACCGGGGAGCTGTTTTTT.

This clonotype was observed a few times. This sequence joins TRBV6-6 and TRBJ2-1; D remains unclear. The CDR3 has 12 residues. The germline gives CDR1 MNHNY, CDR2 SVGAGI (reference sequence). V lost 7 bases and J lost 6, with 10 bases in between. Here the CDR3 DNA reads TGTGCCAGCACCCAGCGTCTCAATGAGCAGTTCTTC. Translated: CASTQRLNEQFF.

DNA of the CDR3: TGCAGTGCTAGAGATCCTAGCGGGTGGTTCCAGTACTTC. It encodes CSARDPSGWFQYF. This chain uses TRBV20-1 with TRBJ2-5; 8 positions match TRBD2. Unmatched junction bases numbered 7, after V lost 0 bases and J lost 10 bases. Germline CDR1 is DFQATT and CDR2 is SNEGSKA (reference sequence). This CDR3 comprises 13 residues.

In its sample, this clonotype was seen many times. The chain uses TRBV5-1 and TRBJ2-1; 10 positions match TRBD2. Trimming at V came to 0 bases and at J to 5 bases, leaving 2 bases not matched to a gene. The CDR3 loop spans 15 amino acids. The V gene's germline CDR1 is SGHRS and CDR2 YFSETQ. In nucleotides, the CDR3 is TGCGCCAGCAGCTTGGCTAGCGGGAGTAACAATGAGCAGTTCTTC. Its translation is CASSLASGSNNEQFF.

The chain carries TRBV5-6 and TRBJ1-1, with TRBD1 matching 7 bases. Germline V gene data show CDR1 as SGHDT and CDR2 as YYEEEE. V trimming: 6 bases; J trimming: 2 bases; junction bases outside the gene matches: 10. The CDR3 covers 15 residues. CDR3 DNA sequence: TGTGCCAGCACCCCCTTGGGGGACAGTAACACTGAAGCTTTCTTT. Protein: CASTPLGDSNTEAFF. Full variable domain (missing parts from reference TRBV5-6 and TRBJ1-1): DAGVTQSPTHLIKTRGQQVTLRCSPKSGHDTVSWYQQALGQGPQFIFQYYEEEERQRGNFPDRFSGHQFPNYSSELNVNALLLGDSALYLCASTPLGDSNTEAFFGQGTRLTVV.

This clonotype was detected only once. This chain uses TRBV7-9 with TRBJ2-1, with TRBD1 identical over 8 bases. Trimming at V came to 5 bases and at J to 1 base, leaving 10 bases not matched to a gene. The CDR3 is 17 amino acids. Germline V gene lookup returns CDR1 SEHNR and CDR2 FQNEAQ (reference sequence). The CDR3 DNA follows: TGTGCCAGCAGCCCAGGGACAGGAACTTCTTCCTACAATGAGCAGTTCTTC. Translating gives CASSPGTGTSSYNEQFF. Looking up the rest from reference TRBV7-9 and TRBJ2-1 gives the full variable domain: DTGVSQNPRHKITKRGQNVTFRCDPISEHNRLYWYRQTLGQGPEFLTYFQNEAQLEKSRLLSDRFSAERPKGSFSTLEIQRTEQGDSAMYLCASSPGTGTSSYNEQFFGPGTRLTVL.

About this clonotype: Being one base from a much bigger clone, this may be a read error. The chain has TRBV11-1 and TRBJ2-1; D unresolved. The CDR3 spans 15 residues. Germline CDR1 reads SGHAT; CDR2 reads FQDESV (reference sequence). V lost 1 base and J 2 bases, leaving 9 bases between the germline ends. This chain's CDR3 is CASSLVWIAYNEQFF. The CDR3 nucleotides are TGTGCCAGCAGCTTAGTTTGGATAGCCTACAATGAGCAGTTCTTC.